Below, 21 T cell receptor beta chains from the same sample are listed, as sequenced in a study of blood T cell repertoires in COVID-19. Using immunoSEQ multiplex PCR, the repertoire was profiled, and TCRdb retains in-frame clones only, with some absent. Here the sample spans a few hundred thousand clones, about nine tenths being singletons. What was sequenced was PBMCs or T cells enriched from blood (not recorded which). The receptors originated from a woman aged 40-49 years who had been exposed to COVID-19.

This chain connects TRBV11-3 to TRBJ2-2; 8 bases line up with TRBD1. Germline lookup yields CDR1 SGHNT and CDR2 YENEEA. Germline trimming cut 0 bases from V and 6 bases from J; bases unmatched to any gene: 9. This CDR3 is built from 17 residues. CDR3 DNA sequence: TGTGCCAGCAGCTTAGATTCGCAGGGGGCGGTCTCCGGGGAGCTGTTTTTT. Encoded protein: CASSLDSQGAVSGELFF.

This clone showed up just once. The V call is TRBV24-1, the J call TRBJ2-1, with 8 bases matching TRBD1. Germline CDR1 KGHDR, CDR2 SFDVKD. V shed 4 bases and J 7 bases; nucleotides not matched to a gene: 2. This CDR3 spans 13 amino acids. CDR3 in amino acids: CATSETGVNEQFF. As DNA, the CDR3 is TGTGCCACCAGTGAGACAGGGGTTAATGAGCAGTTCTTC.

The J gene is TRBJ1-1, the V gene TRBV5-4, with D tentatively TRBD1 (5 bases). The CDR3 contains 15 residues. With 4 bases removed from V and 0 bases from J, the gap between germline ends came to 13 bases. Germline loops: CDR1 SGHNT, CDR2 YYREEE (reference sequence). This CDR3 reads CASSPPSGMNTEAFF. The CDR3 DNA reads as TGTGCCAGCAGCCCCCCCTCAGGGATGAACACTGAAGCTTTCTTT.

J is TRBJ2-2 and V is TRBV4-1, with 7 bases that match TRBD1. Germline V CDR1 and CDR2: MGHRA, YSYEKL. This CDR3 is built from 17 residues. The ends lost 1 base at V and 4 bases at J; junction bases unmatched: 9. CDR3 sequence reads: CASSQVKVSGGTGELFF. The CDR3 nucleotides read TGCGCCAGCAGCCAAGTGAAGGTGTCAGGGGGCACCGGGGAGCTGTTTTTT.

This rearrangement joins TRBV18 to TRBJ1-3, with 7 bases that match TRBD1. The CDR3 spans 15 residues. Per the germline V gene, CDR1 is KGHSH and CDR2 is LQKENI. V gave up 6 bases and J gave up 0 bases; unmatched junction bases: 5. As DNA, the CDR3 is TGTGCCAGCTCTCTTACAGGGGACTCTGGAAACACCATATATTTT. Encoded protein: CASSLTGDSGNTIYF.

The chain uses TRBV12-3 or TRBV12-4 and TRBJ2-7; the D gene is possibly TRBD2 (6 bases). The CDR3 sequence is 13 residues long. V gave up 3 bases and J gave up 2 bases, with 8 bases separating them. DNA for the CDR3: TGTGCCAGCAGTTTTGGGAGGACCTACGAGCAGTACTTC. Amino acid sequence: CASSFGRTYEQYF.

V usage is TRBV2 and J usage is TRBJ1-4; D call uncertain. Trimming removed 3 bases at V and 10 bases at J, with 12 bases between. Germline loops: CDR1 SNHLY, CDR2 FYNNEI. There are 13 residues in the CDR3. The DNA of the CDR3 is TGTGCCAGCAGTGATCAGAGTCGAGGAAAACTGTTTTTT. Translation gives CASSDQSRGKLFF.

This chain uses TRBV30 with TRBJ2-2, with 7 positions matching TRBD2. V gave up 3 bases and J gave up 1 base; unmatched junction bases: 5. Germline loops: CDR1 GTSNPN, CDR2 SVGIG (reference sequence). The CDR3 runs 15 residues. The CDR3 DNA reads TGTGCCTGGAGCTTCGGGAGGTTGAACACCGGGGAGCTGTTTTTT. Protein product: CAWSFGRLNTGELFF.

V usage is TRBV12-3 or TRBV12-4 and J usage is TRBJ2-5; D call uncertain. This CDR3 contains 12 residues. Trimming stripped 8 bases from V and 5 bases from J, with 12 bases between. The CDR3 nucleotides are TGTGCCAGCTCTCGGTTCGGGGAGACCCAGTACTTC. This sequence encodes CASSRFGETQYF.

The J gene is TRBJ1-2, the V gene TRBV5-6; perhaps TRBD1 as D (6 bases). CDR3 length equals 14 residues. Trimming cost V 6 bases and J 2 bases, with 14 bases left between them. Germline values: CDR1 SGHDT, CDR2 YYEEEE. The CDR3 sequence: CASTSGAANYGYTF. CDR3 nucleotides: TGTGCCAGCACCTCAGGGGCGGCCAACTATGGCTACACCTTC.

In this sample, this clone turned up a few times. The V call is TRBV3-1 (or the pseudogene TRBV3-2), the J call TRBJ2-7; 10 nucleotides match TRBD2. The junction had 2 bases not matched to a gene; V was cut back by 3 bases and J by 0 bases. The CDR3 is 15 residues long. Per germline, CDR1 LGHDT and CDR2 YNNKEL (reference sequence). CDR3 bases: TGTGCCAGCAGCCACTCTAGCGGGAGCTCCTACGAGCAGTACTTC. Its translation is CASSHSSGSSYEQYF.

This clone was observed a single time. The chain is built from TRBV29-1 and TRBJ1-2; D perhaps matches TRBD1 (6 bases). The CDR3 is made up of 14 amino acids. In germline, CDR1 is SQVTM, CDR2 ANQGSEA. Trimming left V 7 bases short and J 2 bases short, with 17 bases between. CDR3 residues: CSAQPITGNYGYTF. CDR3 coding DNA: TGCAGCGCACAACCTATTACAGGGAACTATGGCTACACCTTC.

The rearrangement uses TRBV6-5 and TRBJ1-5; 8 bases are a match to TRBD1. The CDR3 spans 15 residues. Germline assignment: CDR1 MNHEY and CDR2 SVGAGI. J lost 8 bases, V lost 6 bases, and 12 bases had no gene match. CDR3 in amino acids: CASRALDRVGEPQHF. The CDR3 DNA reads TGTGCCAGCAGAGCCTTGGACAGGGTCGGGGAGCCCCAGCATTTT.

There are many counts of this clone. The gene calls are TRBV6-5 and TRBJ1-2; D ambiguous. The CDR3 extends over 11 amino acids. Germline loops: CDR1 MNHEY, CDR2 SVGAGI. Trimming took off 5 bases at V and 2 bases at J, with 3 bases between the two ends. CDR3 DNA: TGTGCCAGCAGTACAAACTATGGCTACACCTTC. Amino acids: CASSTNYGYTF.

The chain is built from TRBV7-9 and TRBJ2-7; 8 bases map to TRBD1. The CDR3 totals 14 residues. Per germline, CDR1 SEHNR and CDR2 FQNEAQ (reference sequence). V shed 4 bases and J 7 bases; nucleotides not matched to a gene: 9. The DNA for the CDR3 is TGTGCCAGCAGCTCCCCTCAGGGGGCTCATGAGCAGTACTTC. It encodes CASSSPQGAHEQYF.

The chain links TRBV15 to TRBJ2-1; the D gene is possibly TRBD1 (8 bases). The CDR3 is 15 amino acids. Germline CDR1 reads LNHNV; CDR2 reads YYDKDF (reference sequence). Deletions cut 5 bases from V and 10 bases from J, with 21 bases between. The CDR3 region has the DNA TGTGCCACCAGCTCAGGACAGGGCTTGGGAGGGGAGCAGTTCTTC. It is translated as CATSSGQGLGGEQFF.

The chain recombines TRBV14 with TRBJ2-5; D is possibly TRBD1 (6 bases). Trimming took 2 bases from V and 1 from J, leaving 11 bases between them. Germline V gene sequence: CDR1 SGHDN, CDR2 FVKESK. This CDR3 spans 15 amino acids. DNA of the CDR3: TGTGCCAGCAGCCAACAGACAGGACTCCAAGAGACCCAGTACTTC. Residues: CASSQQTGLQETQYF.

The CDR3 bases are TGTGCCAGCAGCTTTGGTATAAACATGAAGAACACTGAAGCTTTCTTT. It yields the protein CASSFGINMKNTEAFF. The rearrangement joins TRBV11-3 to TRBJ1-1; D uncertain. Per the germline V gene, CDR1 is SGHNT and CDR2 is YENEEA. V was cut by 3 bases and J by 1 base, with 15 bases left in between. This CDR3 has 16 residues.

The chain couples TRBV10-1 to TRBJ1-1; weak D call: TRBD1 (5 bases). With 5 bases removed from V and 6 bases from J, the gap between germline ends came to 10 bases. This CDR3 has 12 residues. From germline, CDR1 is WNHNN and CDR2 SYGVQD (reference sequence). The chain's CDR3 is CASSRGSAEAFF. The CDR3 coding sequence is TGCGCCAGCAGTAGGGGTTCTGCTGAAGCTTTCTTT.

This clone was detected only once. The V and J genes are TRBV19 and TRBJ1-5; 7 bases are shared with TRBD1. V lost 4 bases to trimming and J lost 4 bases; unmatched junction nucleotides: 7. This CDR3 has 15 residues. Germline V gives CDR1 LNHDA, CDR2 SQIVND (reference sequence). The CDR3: CASSTLDRENQPQHF. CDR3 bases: TGTGCCAGTAGTACCTTAGACAGGGAGAATCAGCCCCAGCATTTT.

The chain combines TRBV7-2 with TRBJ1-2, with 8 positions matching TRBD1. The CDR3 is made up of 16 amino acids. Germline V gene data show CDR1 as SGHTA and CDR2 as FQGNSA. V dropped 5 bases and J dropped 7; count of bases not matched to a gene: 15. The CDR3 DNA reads TGTGCCAGCAGCCTCGGGGTTGGACAGGGAATGAGTGGCTACACCTTC. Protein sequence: CASSLGVGQGMSGYTF.